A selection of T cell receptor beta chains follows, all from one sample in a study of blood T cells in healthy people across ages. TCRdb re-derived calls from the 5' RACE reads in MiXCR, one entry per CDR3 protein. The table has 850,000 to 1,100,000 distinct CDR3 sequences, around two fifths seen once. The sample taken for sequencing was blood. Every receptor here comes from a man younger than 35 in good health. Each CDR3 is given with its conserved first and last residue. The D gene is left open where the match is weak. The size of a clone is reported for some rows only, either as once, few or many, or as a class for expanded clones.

CDR3nt: TGCGCCAGCAGCCAAGCTCCCGGACAGTCAAACTATGGCTACACCTTC
CDR3aa: CASSQAPGQSNYGYTF
abundance: few
d_gene: NA
v_gene: TRBV5-1
j_gene: TRBJ1-2

CDR3nt: TGTGCCATCAAGCCCCAGGGCCTCTATGGCTACACCTTC
CDR3aa: CAIKPQGLYGYTF
abundance: NA
d_gene: NA
v_gene: TRBV10-3
j_gene: TRBJ1-2

CDR3nt: TGTGCCAGCACCGGGAGAAGACAAGAGACCCAGTACTTC
CDR3aa: CASTGRRQETQYF
abundance: many
d_gene: NA
v_gene: TRBV6-2/TRBV6-3
j_gene: TRBJ2-5

CDR3nt: TGTGCCAGCAGCCAGCAACAGTGGAACACTGAAGCTTTCTTT
CDR3aa: CASSQQQWNTEAFF
abundance: NA
d_gene: NA
v_gene: TRBV4-2
j_gene: TRBJ1-1

CDR3nt: TGTGCCAGCAGCTTGGCCGCGGGTGCAACTAATGAAAAACTGTTTTTT
CDR3aa: CASSLAAGATNEKLFF
abundance: NA
d_gene: NA
v_gene: TRBV5-4
j_gene: TRBJ1-4

CDR3nt: TGTGCCAGCGCCTGGGGACTAGCCTCCAATGAGCAGTACTTC
CDR3aa: CASAWGLASNEQYF
abundance: many
d_gene: TRBD2
v_gene: TRBV6-2/TRBV6-3
j_gene: TRBJ2-7

CDR3nt: TGTGCCAGCAGTTACGGTCAGGGTACCTATGGCTACACCTTC
CDR3aa: CASSYGQGTYGYTF
abundance: few
d_gene: NA
v_gene: TRBV6-5
j_gene: TRBJ1-2

CDR3nt: TGCAGTGCTAGAGGATCTGGGGCAAGCTCACCCCTCCACTTT
CDR3aa: CSARGSGASSPLHF
abundance: few
d_gene: NA
v_gene: TRBV20-1
j_gene: TRBJ1-6

CDR3nt: TGTGCCAGCAGCGGAGCCACCTCTAGCACAGATACGCAGTATTTT
CDR3aa: CASSGATSSTDTQYF
abundance: NA
d_gene: NA
v_gene: TRBV9
j_gene: TRBJ2-3

CDR3nt: TGTGCCAGCAGCTTAGACACCCGAGGACAGGGGATTTCCTATGGCTACACCTTC
CDR3aa: CASSLDTRGQGISYGYTF
abundance: NA
d_gene: TRBD1
v_gene: TRBV7-2
j_gene: TRBJ1-2

CDR3nt: TGTGCCAGCAGTACCCGGGACAGGGTAAGAGGTGAGCAGTTCTTC
CDR3aa: CASSTRDRVRGEQFF
abundance: many
d_gene: TRBD1
v_gene: TRBV27
j_gene: TRBJ2-1

CDR3nt: TGTGCCAGCAGTCCCCGGGTGGGGGCCCTTCAAGAGACCCAGTACTTC
CDR3aa: CASSPRVGALQETQYF
abundance: few
d_gene: NA
v_gene: TRBV12-3/TRBV12-4
j_gene: TRBJ2-5

CDR3nt: TGTGCCAGCGTATCCGGGACAGCCCCCAATCAGCCCCAGCATTTT
CDR3aa: CASVSGTAPNQPQHF
abundance: NA
d_gene: TRBD1
v_gene: TRBV2
j_gene: TRBJ1-5

CDR3nt: TGTGCCAGCAGCCGGACTAGCGGGGGGGTATTGCAGACAGATACGCAGTATTTT
CDR3aa: CASSRTSGGVLQTDTQYF
abundance: few
d_gene: TRBD2
v_gene: TRBV7-8
j_gene: TRBJ2-3

CDR3nt: TGTGCCAGCAGTTATACCGGGACAGGGGGCCAGCCCCAGCATTTT
CDR3aa: CASSYTGTGGQPQHF
abundance: NA
d_gene: TRBD1
v_gene: TRBV6-5
j_gene: TRBJ1-5

CDR3nt: TGCGCCAGCAGCCAAGGGTCGGTAGATACCGGGGAGCTGTTTTTT
CDR3aa: CASSQGSVDTGELFF
abundance: NA
d_gene: NA
v_gene: TRBV4-3
j_gene: TRBJ2-2

CDR3nt: TGTGCCAGCAGCCAAGCTTACAGCAACACTGAAGCTTTCTTT
CDR3aa: CASSQAYSNTEAFF
abundance: once
d_gene: NA
v_gene: TRBV3-1
j_gene: TRBJ1-1

CDR3nt: TGTGCCAGCTCACAGACAGGCAACAATGAAAAACTGTTTTTT
CDR3aa: CASSQTGNNEKLFF
abundance: NA
d_gene: NA
v_gene: TRBV18
j_gene: TRBJ1-4

CDR3nt: TGTGCCAGCAGCTTACTGGGGGGGGACGAAAAACTGTTTTTT
CDR3aa: CASSLLGGDEKLFF
abundance: few
d_gene: NA
v_gene: TRBV7-2
j_gene: TRBJ1-4

CDR3nt: TGTGCCAGCAGCCAACTTAGGTCGTTAACGAATGATGAGCAGTTCTTC
CDR3aa: CASSQLRSLTNDEQFF
abundance: few
d_gene: NA
v_gene: TRBV3-1
j_gene: TRBJ2-1

CDR3nt: TGTGCCAGCCGCAAGGCGGGGGAAAACACTGAAGCTTTCTTT
CDR3aa: CASRKAGENTEAFF
abundance: once
d_gene: NA
v_gene: TRBV6-6
j_gene: TRBJ1-1

CDR3nt: TGTGCCAGCAGCCCCGACGGGGCAAGAAAAGCTTTCTTT
CDR3aa: CASSPDGARKAFF
abundance: NA
d_gene: NA
v_gene: TRBV7-9
j_gene: TRBJ1-1

CDR3nt: TGTGCCAGCAGCTTGGAGGTCCAAACTAACTATGGCTACACCTTC
CDR3aa: CASSLEVQTNYGYTF
abundance: few
d_gene: NA
v_gene: TRBV5-6
j_gene: TRBJ1-2

CDR3nt: TGCGCCAGCAGTTCAAGTCTCCAAGGGACCGGGGAGCTGTTTTTT
CDR3aa: CASSSSLQGTGELFF
abundance: NA
d_gene: NA
v_gene: TRBV5-1
j_gene: TRBJ2-2

CDR3nt: TGTGCCACCTCTCCCCGGGACAGGGTCTCCTACGAGCAGTACTTC
CDR3aa: CATSPRDRVSYEQYF
abundance: NA
d_gene: TRBD1
v_gene: TRBV7-9
j_gene: TRBJ2-7

CDR3nt: TGTGCCAGCACTCAGCGCGGGACCCGGGGTTACAATGAGCAGTTCTTC
CDR3aa: CASTQRGTRGYNEQFF
abundance: many
d_gene: NA
v_gene: TRBV6-4
j_gene: TRBJ2-1